These T cell receptor beta chains were read from a single sample in a study of OX40 agonist ivuxolimab in advanced cancers. Repertoires were generated with immunoSEQ multiplex PCR, while TCRdb's copy carries only in-frame clones and drops some. The sample shows fewer than 90,000 clones, less than 95% of them seen only once. This specimen consisted of CD4+ or CD8+ T cells sorted from blood, obtained in a trial of the OX40 agonist ivuxolimab. These receptors were taken from an adult with an advanced solid tumor such as melanoma, head and neck, liver or kidney cancer. The CDR3 runs from the conserved cysteine through the conserved F or W. D genes are given only for firm matches. For some rows the clone size is stated as once, few or many, or as a class when expanded; others skip it.

- | TRBJ2-1 | TRBV5-6 | TRBD2 | CASSLSRLAGVGNEQFF | TGTGCCAGCAGCTTGTCGCGACTAGCGGGAGTAGGGAATGAGCAGTTCTTC
- | TRBJ2-2 | TRBV6-1 | TRBD1 | CASTTGGPNTGELFF | TGTGCCAGCACCACAGGGGGTCCGAACACCGGGGAGCTGTTTTTT
- | TRBJ2-1 | TRBV9 | - | CASSDREHYNEQFF | TGTGCCAGCAGCGACCGGGAGCACTACAATGAGCAGTTCTTC
- | TRBJ2-2 | TRBV5-1 | TRBD2 | CASSGTSGDTGELFF | TGCGCCAGCAGCGGAACTAGCGGGGACACCGGGGAGCTGTTTTTT
- | TRBJ2-2 | TRBV19 | TRBD2 | CASRLAGGFGGELFF | TGTGCCAGTAGACTAGCGGGAGGTTTTGGCGGGGAGCTGTTTTTT
- | TRBJ2-7 | TRBV7-9 | - | CASSLATTGYEQYF | TGTGCCAGCAGCTTAGCCACGACTGGTTACGAGCAGTACTTC
- | TRBJ2-3 | TRBV6-5 | - | CASIAEGTSQYF | TGTGCCAGCATAGCGGAGGGCACCTCGCAGTATTTT
- | TRBJ1-1 | TRBV5-4 | - | CASSLQGSPEAFF | TGTGCCAGCAGCTTGCAGGGGAGTCCTGAAGCTTTCTTT
- | TRBJ2-7 | TRBV6-1 | TRBD1 | CASNPQGAYEQYF | TGTGCCAGCAATCCCCAGGGGGCCTACGAGCAGTACTTC
- | TRBJ2-7 | TRBV11-2 | - | CASSSTVPTYEQYF | TGTGCCAGCAGCTCTACGGTTCCTACCTACGAGCAGTACTTC
few | TRBJ2-5 | TRBV9 | TRBD2 | CASSVVAGGGETQYF | TGTGCCAGCAGCGTAGTGGCGGGAGGGGGAGAGACCCAGTACTTC
- | TRBJ2-1 | TRBV7-8 | TRBD1 | CASSLEDRSGDEQFF | TGTGCCAGCAGCTTAGAGGACAGGTCCGGCGATGAGCAGTTCTTC
once | TRBJ2-1 | TRBV19 | TRBD2 | CASSLGTSGPYNEQFF | TGTGCCAGTAGTCTTGGGACTAGCGGGCCCTACAATGAGCAGTTCTTC
- | TRBJ1-3 | TRBV11-2 | - | CASSLVGGVVGNTIYF | TGTGCCAGCAGCTTAGTAGGGGGAGTAGTTGGAAACACCATATATTTT
few | TRBJ1-2 | TRBV6-5 | - | CASSYTGFYYGYTF | TGTGCCAGCAGTTACACAGGGTTTTACTATGGCTACACCTTC
once | TRBJ2-1 | TRBV7-2 | TRBD1 | CASGQGTGNEQFF | TGTGCCAGCGGACAGGGAACGGGCAATGAGCAGTTCTTC
few | TRBJ1-1 | TRBV7-9 | - | CASSLAVGRNTEAFF | TGTGCCAGCAGCTTAGCTGTTGGCAGAAACACTGAAGCTTTCTTT
- | TRBJ1-5 | TRBV30 | - | CAWKSMGRDNQPQHF | TGTGCCTGGAAAAGTATGGGGAGGGACAATCAGCCCCAGCATTTT
- | TRBJ2-7 | TRBV27 | - | CASSTLGRAYEQYF | TGTGCCAGCAGTACCCTGGGCAGAGCCTACGAGCAGTACTTC
- | TRBJ2-7 | TRBV7-2 | - | CASSLAEAPYEQYF | TGTGCCAGCAGCTTAGCAGAGGCCCCTTACGAGCAGTACTTC
- | TRBJ2-3 | TRBV5-4 | TRBD1 | CASSLDRGNSDTQYF | TGTGCCAGCAGCTTGGACAGGGGGAATTCAGATACGCAGTATTTT